The 5 T cell receptor beta chains reported below all come from one sample, sequenced in a study of blood T cell repertoires in COVID-19. Repertoires were generated with immunoSEQ multiplex PCR, while TCRdb's copy carries only in-frame clones and drops some. The sample lists approximately 150,000 clones, approximately 93% occurring once. Material: peripheral blood. All receptors come from a woman in her sixties with COVID-19, enrolled during active disease.

This chain joins TRBV7-9 and TRBJ1-6; D unclear. V was trimmed by 2 bases and J by 10 bases, leaving 9 bases between them. The CDR3 totals 13 residues. Germline V gives CDR1 SEHNR, CDR2 FQNEAQ (reference sequence). CDR3 DNA sequence: TGTGCCAGCAGCTTACAGAGGGAATCACCCCTCCACTTT. Translating gives CASSLQRESPLHF.

The chain recombines TRBV27 with TRBJ2-7, with 11 bases lining up with TRBD1. V gave up 7 bases and J gave up 3 bases; unmatched junction bases: 2. Germline CDR1 is MNHEY and CDR2 is SMNVEV (reference sequence). This CDR3 spans 13 amino acids. DNA for the CDR3: TGTGCCAGCAAGGGACAGGGGGTCTACGAGCAGTACTTC. Translated: CASKGQGVYEQYF.

The chain uses TRBV6-5 and TRBJ1-1; 11 bases agree with TRBD1. In germline, CDR1 is MNHEY, CDR2 SVGAGI. V trimming: 8 bases; J trimming: 4 bases; junction bases outside the gene matches: 6. The CDR3 totals 14 residues. The CDR3 bases are TGTGCCAGCGGGAGGGGACAGGGGGGCACTGAAGCTTTCTTT. It translates to CASGRGQGGTEAFF.

V usage is TRBV6-5 and J usage is TRBJ2-7; tentatively, D is TRBD1 (7 bases). V lost 4 bases to trimming and J lost 3 bases, with 19 bases between them. CDR3 size: 16 residues. Looked up from germline, CDR1 is MNHEY and CDR2 is SVGAGI. CDR3 protein: CASSSPQPGGGYEQYF. The CDR3 nucleotides read TGTGCCAGCAGTTCCCCCCAGCCAGGGGGAGGCTACGAGCAGTACTTC.

This chain uses TRBV12-5 with TRBJ2-3, with 7 bases identical to TRBD2. Germline CDR1 LGHNT, CDR2 FRNRAP. Germline trimming cut 5 bases from V and 1 base from J; bases unmatched to any gene: 21. The CDR3 runs 20 residues. The CDR3 here is CASGGFGQRGAFRGTDTQYF. The DNA of the CDR3 is TGTGCTAGTGGTGGGTTTGGGCAGCGGGGAGCTTTTAGGGGCACAGATACGCAGTATTTT.